This TCR beta chain was captured in a study of type 1 regulatory T cells. Study context: T-allo10 is an in vitro-generated, Tr1-enriched CD4 T cell product specific for alloantigen.

TCRdb passed the reads through MiXCR, listing each CDR3 protein once. The sample shows 90,000 to 100,000 distinct CDR3 sequences, 30% to 35% of them seen only once. The CDR3 extends over 13 amino acids. Germline V gives CDR1 MNHEY, CDR2 SVGEGT. The V end was cut by 7 bases, the J end by 8 bases, with 18 bases between. The chain carries TRBV6-2 or TRBV6-3 and TRBJ2-7; weak D call: TRBD2 (5 bases). The specimen sequenced was CD4+ T cells, either the whole sample or a sorted fraction (not recorded which). This TCR was sampled from a human donor in good health. CDR3 residues: CASISAAATQQYF. The CDR3 region has the DNA TGTGCCAGCATTTCAGCGGCTGCTACGCAGCAGTACTTC.